Listed below are T cell receptor beta chains from one sample, sequenced in a study of spatial heterogeneity in lung cancer. TCRdb recomputed calls from the 5' RACE reads with MiXCR, one row per CDR3 protein. The sample holds about 100,000 distinct CDR3 sequences, 4.4% seen once. The specimen comprised lung tumor tissue, sampled at surgery. The receptors were gathered from a male donor with early-stage non-small cell lung cancer. Each CDR3 is given with its conserved first and last residue. The order of the fields is D gene, V gene, J gene, clone size, CDR3 length, CDR3 DNA, CDR3 protein. A D gene is named only where the DNA matches it firmly. Some rows have no size entry. The others give once, few or many, or a class for an expanded clone.

>NA|TRBV11-2|TRBJ1-2|many|16
TGTGCCAGCAGCTCCCCCCTCCGGACAGATAACTATGGCTACACCTTC
CASSSPLRTDNYGYTF
>TRBD2|TRBV20-1|TRBJ2-3|many|16
TGCAGTGCTCGAGACCTAGCGGGAGGAAGCACAGATACGCAGTATTTT
CSARDLAGGSTDTQYF
>NA|TRBV5-1|TRBJ2-3|NA|16
TGCGCCAGCAGCGTAGGACCCGCACCTGGCACAGATACGCAGTATTTT
CASSVGPAPGTDTQYF
>NA|TRBV28|TRBJ1-6|many|14
TGTGCCAGCCTCCCAGGGTCCTATAATTCACCCCTCCACTTT
CASLPGSYNSPLHF
>NA|TRBV5-4|TRBJ1-3|many|14
TGTGCCAGCAGCTTGGACAGCTCTGGAAACACCATATATTTT
CASSLDSSGNTIYF
>NA|TRBV28|TRBJ1-2|many|12
TGTGCCAGCAGTCTAGCTGCTTATGGCTACACCTTC
CASSLAAYGYTF
>NA|TRBV20-1|TRBJ1-4|many|15
TGCAGTGCTAGAGACGGTCAGAGGGTTACTGAAAAACTGTTTTTT
CSARDGQRVTEKLFF
>TRBD2|TRBV20-1|TRBJ2-3|many|16
TGCAGTGCTATCCCTTTAGCGGGAGGGAACACAGATACGCAGTATTTT
CSAIPLAGGNTDTQYF
>NA|TRBV9|TRBJ2-1|many|12
TGTGCCAGCAGCCCTACGGGGGCGGTGCAGTTCTTC
CASSPTGAVQFF
>NA|TRBV12-3/TRBV12-4|TRBJ2-4|many|13
TGTGCCAGCACCCAGGACTCGAGGGACATTCAGTACTTC
CASTQDSRDIQYF
>TRBD2|TRBV10-3|TRBJ2-7|NA|14
TGTGCCATCAGTGGGGGACTAGAAACCTACGAGCAGTACTTC
CAISGGLETYEQYF
>NA|TRBV28|TRBJ1-2|many|13
TGTGCCACTCTAATGGGGTCGGGCTATGGCTACACCTTC
CATLMGSGYGYTF
>TRBD1|TRBV28|TRBJ1-2|many|16
TGTGCCAGCAGCCATACCCGGACAGGGGGAACCTATGGCTACACCTTC
CASSHTRTGGTYGYTF
>NA|TRBV7-9|TRBJ2-2|many|14
TGTGCCAGCAGCAGGGACGAGAACACCGGGGAGCTGTTTTTT
CASSRDENTGELFF
>NA|TRBV7-2|TRBJ1-5|many|13
TGTGCCAGCAGCAAACAAGGCAATCAGCCCCAGCATTTT
CASSKQGNQPQHF
>NA|TRBV4-1|TRBJ1-6|NA|16
TGCGCCAGCGGAGGTGGGCCGGGATCCTATAATTCACCCCTCCACTTT
CASGGGPGSYNSPLHF
>TRBD1|TRBV5-1|TRBJ1-1|many|14
TGCGCCAGCAGCTTGGGGACAGGGGACACTGAAGCTTTCTTT
CASSLGTGDTEAFF
>NA|TRBV2|TRBJ1-5|many|13
TGTGCCAGCACTGGCGGGGATAATCAGCCCCAGCATTTT
CASTGGDNQPQHF
>NA|TRBV10-1|TRBJ2-2|NA|13
TGCGCCAGCAGTGAAAGACAGACCGGGGAGCTGTTTTTT
CASSERQTGELFF
>TRBD1|TRBV11-1|TRBJ1-1|few|11
TGTGCCAGCAGCTTAGCAGGACAGGGTTTCTTT
CASSLAGQGFF
>NA|TRBV28|TRBJ2-2|many|13
TGTGCCAGCAGTTTCCCAGGTTTCGGGGAGCTGTTTTTT
CASSFPGFGELFF
>NA|TRBV5-6|TRBJ2-2|many|13
TGTGCCAGCAGCACGACCAGTACCGGGGAGCTGTTTTTT
CASSTTSTGELFF
>NA|TRBV7-9|TRBJ2-5|many|16
TGTGCCAGCAGCTTAGTTCAATTTGTCGGGAAAGAGACCCAGTACTTC
CASSLVQFVGKETQYF
>TRBD1|TRBV10-3|TRBJ2-4|many|15
TGTGCCATCAGTCCGGGACAGGGCACGGCAAACATTCAGTACTTC
CAISPGQGTANIQYF
>NA|TRBV20-1|TRBJ2-1|many|12
TGCAGTGCTAGAGAAAGGTGGAATGAGCAGTTCTTC
CSARERWNEQFF
>NA|TRBV29-1|TRBJ1-4|many|13
TGCAGCGCCCGAGGATCATATAATGAAAAACTGTTTTTT
CSARGSYNEKLFF
>TRBD1|TRBV5-1|TRBJ1-1|many|16
TGCGCCAGCAGCCTCGCTGGATGGGGACAGGGAGGTGAAGCTTTCTTT
CASSLAGWGQGGEAFF
>NA|TRBV3-1|TRBJ2-3|few|17
TGTGCCAGCAGTCGCTCGGACTCTGGGGCTTTGGCAGATACGCAGTATTTT
CASSRSDSGALADTQYF
>NA|TRBV2|TRBJ1-5|many|13
TGTGCCAGCAGGGAGGGGGGAGATCAGCCCCAGCATTTT
CASREGGDQPQHF
>NA|TRBV5-1|TRBJ2-3|many|16
TGCGCCAGCAGCTTAGGAGGGGTAGCAGGCACAGATACGCAGTATTTT
CASSLGGVAGTDTQYF
>TRBD2|TRBV4-1|TRBJ2-1|many|15
TGCGCCAGCAGCCCTTCCCCGGGACTAGCGGGTGAGCAGTTCTTC
CASSPSPGLAGEQFF
>TRBD1|TRBV19|TRBJ2-2|many|17
TGTGCCAGTAGTAGGCCCCGGGACAGGGCCGGCGCCGGGGAGCTGTTTTTT
CASSRPRDRAGAGELFF
>NA|TRBV5-4|TRBJ2-1|many|13
TGTGCCAGCAGCTGGGGGAGAGGCGGTGAGCAGTTCTTC
CASSWGRGGEQFF
>NA|TRBV15|TRBJ2-7|NA|14
TGTGCCACCAGCAGAGGCCTTTCGGGGTACGAGCAGTACTTC
CATSRGLSGYEQYF
>NA|TRBV29-1|TRBJ1-1|many|14
TGCAGCGTCATGGGGCAGTGGAAGAACACTGAAGCTTTCTTT
CSVMGQWKNTEAFF
>NA|TRBV10-3|TRBJ1-5|NA|16
TGTGCCATCAGTGAGTCGCTACAGTATAGCAATCAGCCCCAGCATTTT
CAISESLQYSNQPQHF
>TRBD2|TRBV12-3/TRBV12-4|TRBJ2-1|few|15
TGTGCCAGCAGCCGACTAGCGGGATTGGACAATGAGCAGTTCTTC
CASSRLAGLDNEQFF
>NA|TRBV6-1|TRBJ1-4|many|15
TGTGCCAGCAGTGAAGTCCAGGCAACTAATGAAAAACTGTTTTTT
CASSEVQATNEKLFF
>NA|TRBV30|TRBJ2-3|few|14
TGTGCCTGGGGAGATGGAACTAGCACAGATACGCAGTATTTT
CAWGDGTSTDTQYF
>NA|TRBV20-1|TRBJ2-3|NA|14
TGCAGTGCCCGCCGGACTGTAAAGGCAGATACGCAGTATTTT
CSARRTVKADTQYF
>TRBD1|TRBV12-3/TRBV12-4|TRBJ1-2|NA|14
TGTGCCAGCAGTTTAACAGGGGAGGCCTATGGCTACACCTTC
CASSLTGEAYGYTF
>NA|TRBV4-1|TRBJ2-7|NA|13
TGCGCCAGCAGCTCCACAGGTTTCTACGAGCAGTACTTC
CASSSTGFYEQYF
>NA|TRBV29-1|TRBJ1-1|many|12
TGCAGCGCCGGAGACAGGAACACTGAAGCTTTCTTT
CSAGDRNTEAFF
>NA|TRBV20-1|TRBJ2-7|many|13
TGCAGTGCTAGAGGGCCCAGTAACTACGAGCAGTACTTC
CSARGPSNYEQYF
>TRBD1|TRBV29-1|TRBJ2-7|few|14
TGCAGCGTTGCCCTCGGGACAGGGGGCTACGAGCAGTACTTC
CSVALGTGGYEQYF
>TRBD2|TRBV29-1|TRBJ2-1|few|15
TGCAGCGTTGAAAAGCGGGAGAACTCCTACAATGAGCAGTTCTTC
CSVEKRENSYNEQFF
>NA|TRBV5-5|TRBJ2-1|few|15
TGTGCCAGCAGCTACGGGGTCAGGACCTACAATGAGCAGTTCTTC
CASSYGVRTYNEQFF
>TRBD2|TRBV3-1|TRBJ2-5|few|16
TGTGCCAGCAGCCCCCCCCCTAGCGGGGGGGGAGAGACCCAGTACTTC
CASSPPPSGGGETQYF
>NA|TRBV6-5|TRBJ1-6|many|15
TGTGCCAGCAGTTACAGCTTCTCCTATAATTCACCCCTCCACTTT
CASSYSFSYNSPLHF
>NA|TRBV3-1|TRBJ2-1|few|16
TGTGCCAGCAGTCGTTCGGGACAACCCTACTTTGATGAGCAGTTCTTC
CASSRSGQPYFDEQFF
>NA|TRBV7-9|TRBJ1-5|many|12
TGTGCCAGCAGCTTAGAAACTCAGCCCCAGCATTTT
CASSLETQPQHF
>NA|TRBV5-1|TRBJ2-7|NA|13
TGCGCCAGCAGCCCGGGGACGGGGCGGGAGCAGTACTTC
CASSPGTGREQYF
>NA|TRBV28|TRBJ2-7|many|17
TGTGCCAGCAGTCCTCCGTCAAATAGCGTGTTCTCCTACGAGCAGTACTTC
CASSPPSNSVFSYEQYF
>NA|TRBV18|TRBJ1-5|many|13
TGTGCCAGCTCACCGGACAGACATCAGCCCCAGCATTTT
CASSPDRHQPQHF
>NA|TRBV7-9|TRBJ2-3|many|12
TGTGCCACTCGGAGGGGTACAGATACGCAGTATTTT
CATRRGTDTQYF
>TRBD2|TRBV6-1|TRBJ2-4|few|15
TGTGCCAGCAGTCCGACTAGCGTAACCAAAAACATTCAGTACTTC
CASSPTSVTKNIQYF
>TRBD1|TRBV12-3/TRBV12-4|TRBJ2-3|many|17
TGTGCCAGCAGTTTCCCACCGGGGGACAGGTCGTTGGATACGCAGTATTTT
CASSFPPGDRSLDTQYF